Each of the 26 T cell receptor beta chains below was sequenced from the same sample in a study of lymphopenia after photon versus proton radiotherapy. Assay used: immunoSEQ multiplex PCR; TCRdb lists only in-frame clones, some missing. The repertoire has under 35,000 clones, about 88% of them found once; the top ten carry 6.6%. The input for sequencing was peripheral blood, taken from a patient treated with proton-based radiotherapy. The receptors come from a woman in her 70s with pancreatic cancer. Some clones in this sample may be carry-over from other donors' samples.

The CDR3 DNA reads TGTGCCAGCATAGGGACAGGGACCTACGAGCAGTACTTC. Protein product: CASIGTGTYEQYF. V gene TRBV28 combines with J gene TRBJ2-7; 9 bases are shared with TRBD1. CDR1 is MDHEN and CDR2 is SYDVKM in the germline V gene. V trimming: 7 bases; J trimming: 2 bases; junction bases outside the gene matches: 3. CDR3 length: 13 residues.

This chain joins TRBV11-2 and TRBJ2-3, with D perhaps TRBD2 (5 bases). The ends were cut back, 2 bases at V and 0 bases at J, with 15 bases in the middle. This CDR3 is 17 amino acids long. Looked up from germline, CDR1 is SGHAT and CDR2 is FQNNGV. DNA of the CDR3: TGTGCCAGCAGCTTACTTAGCTCGGGGTCTAGCACAGATACGCAGTATTTT. This gives the protein CASSLLSSGSSTDTQYF.

The V gene is TRBV7-2, the J gene TRBJ2-4; D is tentatively TRBD1 or TRBD2 (7 bases each). The CDR3 length is 15 residues. Germline V gene lookup returns CDR1 SGHTA and CDR2 FQGNSA. V was shortened by 3 bases and J by 5 bases, with 14 bases between the two germline ends. In nucleotides, the CDR3 is TGTGCCAGCAGCTTTCAGGGGGAGGGCGAAAACATTCAGTACTTC. It translates to CASSFQGEGENIQYF.

The chain links TRBV13 to TRBJ2-4; possibly TRBD2 for D (6 bases). Looked up from germline, CDR1 is PRHDT and CDR2 is FYEKMQ (reference sequence). The V and J ends lost 5 bases and 1 base respectively, with 12 bases between them. The CDR3 extends over 15 amino acids. CDR3 loop: CASSTAGGAKNIQYF. Written as DNA, the CDR3 is TGTGCCAGCAGCACCGCCGGAGGGGCCAAAAACATTCAGTACTTC.

The chain employs TRBV7-9 and TRBJ1-1; D perhaps matches TRBD1 (6 bases). This CDR3 spans 16 amino acids. Germline V lookup: CDR1 SEHNR, CDR2 FQNEAQ (reference sequence). The V end lost 5 bases, the J end lost 4 bases, and 20 bases lay between the germline ends. CDR3: CASSTGRTVRSTEAFF. In DNA form, the CDR3 reads TGTGCCAGCAGCACTGGTCGGACAGTAAGGAGCACTGAAGCTTTCTTT.

The gene calls are TRBV7-2 and TRBJ2-3, with 12 bases fitting TRBD2. V shed 5 bases and J 6 bases; nucleotides not matched to a gene: 3. CDR1 SGHTA and CDR2 FQGNSA come from the germline V gene. This CDR3 has 14 amino acids. The CDR3 protein is CASSPTSGSDTQYF. Written as DNA, the CDR3 is TGTGCCAGCAGCCCGACTAGCGGGAGTGATACGCAGTATTTT.

The rearrangement uses TRBV4-2 and TRBJ2-1; 7 positions match TRBD2. The junction had 5 bases not matched to a gene; V was cut back by 0 bases and J by 3 bases. Germline-derived CDR1 and CDR2 are LGHNA and YNFKEQ. CDR3 length: 16 residues. The CDR3 DNA sequence: TGTGCCAGCAGCCAAGATTGGGGGAGGGACTACAATGAGCAGTTCTTC. This translates into CASSQDWGRDYNEQFF.

As to this clone: The same CDR3 arises from other DNA sequences in this sample as well. The J gene is TRBJ2-3, the V gene TRBV6-5; 7 bases align to TRBD2. The germline CDR1 and CDR2 sequences are MNHEY and SVGAGI. This CDR3 is built from 16 residues. The junction had 11 bases not matched to a gene; V was cut back by 4 bases and J by 4 bases. Here the CDR3 DNA reads TGTGCCAGCAGTTCCCAAGCGGCGGGGGAATCAGATACGCAGTATTTT. This gives the protein CASSSQAAGESDTQYF.

The chain recombines TRBV5-5 with TRBJ2-1; D perhaps matches TRBD1 (5 bases). Looked up from germline, CDR1 is SGHKS and CDR2 is YYEKEE (reference sequence). CDR3 size: 16 residues. Trimming cost V 0 bases and J 4 bases, with 14 bases left between them. The CDR3 protein is CASSLAKGQLYNEQFF. CDR3 coding DNA: TGTGCCAGCAGCTTGGCCAAGGGGCAACTTTACAATGAGCAGTTCTTC.

The gene calls are TRBV4-1 and TRBJ2-7, with 8 positions matching TRBD2. There are 15 residues in the CDR3. Germline V gene data show CDR1 as MGHRA and CDR2 as YSYEKL. V shed 2 bases, J shed 0 bases, and the junction held 3 bases outside the gene matches. CDR3 nucleotides: TGCGCCAGCAGCCAAACTAGCGGTAGCTCCTACGAGCAGTACTTC. Its protein is CASSQTSGSSYEQYF.

This clone was seen a few times. The genes are TRBV10-3 and TRBJ1-2; 8 nucleotides agree with TRBD1. Germline CDR1 and CDR2: ENHRY and SYGVKD. The trim removed 8 bases at V and 6 bases at J, leaving 5 bases unmatched. The CDR3 covers 12 residues. In DNA form, the CDR3 reads TGTGCCATCGAGGACAGGGTAGATGGCTACACCTTC. It specifies CAIEDRVDGYTF.

The gene calls are TRBV6-5 and TRBJ2-5; D may be TRBD1 (6 bases). Trimming left V 6 bases short and J 4 bases short, with 15 bases between. This CDR3 has 14 amino acids. Germline V gene sequence: CDR1 MNHEY, CDR2 SVGAGI. In DNA, the CDR3 is TGTGCCAGCAGCGATTCCAACAGGGCAGAGACCCAGTACTTC. This encodes CASSDSNRAETQYF.

This chain links TRBV11-3 with TRBJ2-7; 8 nucleotides agree with TRBD2. Trimming took 1 base from V and 6 from J; bases not matched to a gene: 2. Per the germline V gene, CDR1 is SGHNT and CDR2 is YENEEA. The CDR3 spans 13 residues. CDR3 sequence reads: CASSLATSGEQYF. CDR3 sequence (DNA): TGTGCCAGCAGCTTAGCAACTAGCGGCGAGCAGTACTTC.

The V gene is TRBV5-4, the J gene TRBJ2-6, with no clear D. This CDR3 is 14 amino acids long. V was clipped by 0 bases and J by 4 bases, with 5 bases between them. Looked up from germline, CDR1 is SGHNT and CDR2 is YYREEE (reference sequence). In nucleotides, the CDR3 is TGTGCCAGCAGCTTGGGTGCCGGGGCCAACGTCCTGACTTTC. This codes for CASSLGAGANVLTF.

J is TRBJ2-1 and V is TRBV6-6; TRBD1 matches at 9 bases. Losses at the gene ends were 4 bases for V and 8 bases for J; bases not matched to a gene: 6. CDR1 and CDR2 (germline): MNHNY, SVGAGI (reference sequence). This CDR3 has 14 residues. The CDR3 DNA is TGTGCCAGCAGTTTCTACAGGGGGCAGGATGAGCAGTTCTTC. It yields the protein CASSFYRGQDEQFF.

V is TRBV6-5 and J is TRBJ2-3; D might be TRBD2 (5 bases). The germline V and J ends were trimmed by 6 bases and 6 bases, with 16 bases remaining between them. This CDR3 spans 14 amino acids. The germline V gene has CDR1 MNHEY and CDR2 SVGAGI. The chain's CDR3 is CASRLSGYADTQYF. In DNA, the CDR3 is TGTGCCAGCAGATTATCGGGGTATGCGGATACGCAGTATTTT.

The chain has TRBV10-1 and TRBJ2-1; D is possibly TRBD1 or TRBD2 (5 bases each). The V and J ends lost 0 bases and 4 bases respectively, with 19 bases between them. This CDR3 is 18 amino acids long. Germline lookup yields CDR1 WNHNN and CDR2 SYGVQD (reference sequence). The CDR3 spells CASSESSLRRGGYNEQFF. The CDR3, as DNA: TGCGCCAGCAGTGAGTCAAGCCTCCGACGGGGCGGATACAATGAGCAGTTCTTC.

V gene TRBV11-2 combines with J gene TRBJ2-7; 14 positions agree with TRBD2. The V gene's germline CDR1 is SGHAT and CDR2 FQNNGV. This CDR3 contains 14 residues. V dropped 5 bases and J dropped 6; count of bases not matched to a gene: 3. The CDR3 reads CASSPTSGRAEQYF. In DNA, the CDR3 is TGTGCCAGCAGCCCGACTAGCGGGAGGGCCGAGCAGTACTTC.

The CDR3 region is CASSMPGSIYNEQFF. DNA of the CDR3: TGTGCCAGTAGTATGCCCGGGAGCATTTACAATGAGCAGTTCTTC. The chain carries TRBV19 and TRBJ2-1; D perhaps matches TRBD2 (6 bases). Trimming removed 3 bases at V and 4 bases at J, with 13 bases between. The CDR3 has 15 amino acids. Per germline, CDR1 LNHDA and CDR2 SQIVND (reference sequence). The full variable domain, with the rest looked up from reference TRBV19 and TRBJ2-1, is DGGITQSPKYLFRKEGQNVTLSCEQNLNHDAMYWYRQDPGQGLRLIYYSQIVNDFQKGDIAEGYSVSREKKESFPLTVTSAQKNPTAFYLCASSMPGSIYNEQFFGPGTRLTVL.

The chain joins TRBV29-1 to TRBJ2-7, with 8 bases aligning to TRBD1. The length of the CDR3 is 13 residues. Germline V gene sequence: CDR1 SQVTM, CDR2 ANQGSEA. With 7 bases clipped from V and 1 base from J, the junction kept 6 bases outside the gene matches. Here the CDR3 DNA reads TGCAGCGCCGGACAGGGTTTTTCCTACGAGCAGTACTTC. Amino acids: CSAGQGFSYEQYF.

The chain links TRBV7-9 to TRBJ1-3; 7 bases map to TRBD1. Trimming at V came to 5 bases and at J to 0 bases, leaving 4 bases not matched to a gene. The germline V gene encodes CDR1 SEHNR and CDR2 FQNEAQ (reference sequence). The CDR3 extends over 15 amino acids. CDR3 in DNA: TGTGCCAGCAGCATGGACAGGATCTCTGGAAACACCATATATTTT. Amino acid sequence: CASSMDRISGNTIYF.

The chain joins TRBV15 to TRBJ1-6; D remains ambiguous. This CDR3 has 17 amino acids. CDR1 and CDR2 from the germline V gene are LNHNV and YYDKDF (reference sequence). With 1 base removed from V and 0 bases from J, the gap between germline ends came to 10 bases. In nucleotides, the CDR3 is TGTGCCACCAGCAGAGGGGCGGGAAGCTCCTATAATTCACCCCTCCACTTT. It specifies CATSRGAGSSYNSPLHF.

The chain is built from TRBV7-6 and TRBJ2-7; TRBD1 matches 9 bases. The V and J ends lost 1 base and 7 bases, in that order; junction bases with no gene match: 11. This CDR3 is built from 16 residues. CDR1 and CDR2 (germline): SGHVS, FNYEAQ. The CDR3 sequence: CASSLVPGQGRKEQYF. Here the CDR3 DNA reads TGTGCCAGCAGCTTAGTCCCGGGACAGGGAAGAAAGGAGCAGTACTTC.

The genes are TRBV5-6 and TRBJ1-1; 12 positions agree with TRBD1. Germline V gene data show CDR1 as SGHDT and CDR2 as YYEEEE. After removal of 4 bases from V and 5 bases from J, the junction contained 9 bases not matched to a gene. This CDR3 contains 16 residues. CDR3 amino acids: CASSVPGQGARTEAFF. The CDR3 DNA sequence: TGTGCCAGCAGCGTTCCGGGACAGGGGGCGCGAACTGAAGCTTTCTTT.

This clone was found a few times. The rearrangement links TRBV6-6 to TRBJ1-5, with D maybe TRBD1 (6 bases). The CDR3 totals 14 residues. Germline-derived CDR1 and CDR2 are MNHNY and SVGAGI (reference sequence). V gave up 6 bases and J gave up 3 bases, with 12 bases separating them. The CDR3 DNA reads as TGTGCCAGCAGCAAACAGGGCTCCAATCAGCCCCAGCATTTT. Its protein product is CASSKQGSNQPQHF.

The genes are TRBV29-1 and TRBJ2-7; maybe TRBD1 (6 bases). This CDR3 is built from 13 residues. V lost 6 bases to trimming and J lost 2 bases, with 14 bases between them. CDR1 is SQVTM, CDR2 ANQGSEA, per germline. CDR3 sequence reads: CSVSRQVAYEQYF. CDR3 sequence (DNA): TGCAGCGTCTCTCGACAGGTTGCCTACGAGCAGTACTTC.